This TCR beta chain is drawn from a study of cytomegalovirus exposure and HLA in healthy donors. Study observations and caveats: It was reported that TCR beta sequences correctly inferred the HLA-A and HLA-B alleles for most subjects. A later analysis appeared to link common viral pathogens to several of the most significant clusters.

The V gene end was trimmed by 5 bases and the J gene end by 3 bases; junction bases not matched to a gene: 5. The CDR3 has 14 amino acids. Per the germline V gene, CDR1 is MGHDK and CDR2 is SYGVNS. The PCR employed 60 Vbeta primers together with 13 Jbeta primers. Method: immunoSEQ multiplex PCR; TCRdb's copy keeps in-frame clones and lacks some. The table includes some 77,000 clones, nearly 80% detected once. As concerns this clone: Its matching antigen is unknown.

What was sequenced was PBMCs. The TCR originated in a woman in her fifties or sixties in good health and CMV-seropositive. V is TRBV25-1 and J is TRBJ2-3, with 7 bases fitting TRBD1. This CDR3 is CASSPTGVTDTQYF. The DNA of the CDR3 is TGTGCCAGCAGTCCAACAGGGGTGACAGATACGCAGTATTTT. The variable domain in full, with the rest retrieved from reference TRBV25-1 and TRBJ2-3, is EADIYQTPRYLVIGTGKKITLECSQTMGHDKMYWYQQDPGMELHLIHYSYGVNSTEKGDLSSESTVSRIRTEHFPLTLESARPSHTSQYLCASSPTGVTDTQYFGPGTRLTVL.